The 10 T cell receptor beta chains listed next were all sequenced from one sample in a study of blood T cell repertoires in COVID-19. The method was immunoSEQ multiplex PCR; TCRdb's version includes in-frame clones alone and lacks a portion of them. The profile covers around 250,000 clones, with 80% to 90% appearing a single time and 10% taken by the ten largest. Material for sequencing was peripheral blood. These receptors were taken from a woman aged 70 to 79 with COVID-19, enrolled during active disease.

The chain has TRBV6-2 or TRBV6-3 and TRBJ2-5; tentatively, D is TRBD2 (5 bases). Looked up from germline, CDR1 is MNHEY and CDR2 is SVGEGT. This CDR3 is built from 14 residues. Trimming took off 2 bases at V and 2 bases at J, with 9 bases between the two ends. CDR3 nucleotides: TGTGCCAGCAGTTACCCGGACTCTCAAGAGACCCAGTACTTC. Its protein product is CASSYPDSQETQYF.

This CDR3 reads CASSRDGAGASRNYGYTF. The CDR3 coding sequence is TGTGCCAGCTCTCGGGACGGAGCGGGTGCCAGCCGCAACTATGGCTACACCTTC. The chain recombines TRBV18 with TRBJ1-2; D possibly corresponds to TRBD1 (5 bases). This CDR3 contains 18 residues. Per the germline V gene, CDR1 is KGHSH and CDR2 is LQKENI. Trimming removed 6 bases at V and 2 bases at J, with 25 bases between.

CDR3 sequence: CAISESGQDFSGANVLTF. The CDR3 nucleotides read TGTGCCATCAGTGAGTCGGGACAGGATTTCTCTGGGGCCAACGTCCTGACTTTC. This sequence joins TRBV10-3 and TRBJ2-6, with 8 bases matching TRBD1. The CDR3 spans 18 residues. Trimming removed 0 bases from V and 0 bases from J; junction bases left unmatched: 4. Germline V lookup: CDR1 ENHRY, CDR2 SYGVKD.

The V gene is TRBV2, the J gene TRBJ2-3; D is ambiguous. The CDR3 consists of 12 residues. Germline assignment: CDR1 SNHLY and CDR2 FYNNEI. V dropped 3 bases and J dropped 5 bases, with 6 bases sitting between them. This CDR3 reads CASSEFRDTQYF. CDR3 nucleotides: TGTGCCAGCAGTGAGTTCAGAGATACGCAGTATTTT.

A word on this clone: This sample includes further DNA sequences coding for the same CDR3. The chain links TRBV7-3 to TRBJ2-3; the D is unclear. V lost 2 bases and J 2 bases, leaving 5 bases between the germline ends. Germline CDR1 SGHTA, CDR2 FQGTGA. CDR3 length: 13 residues. The CDR3 is CASSLGATDTQYF. CDR3 coding DNA: TGTGCCAGCAGCTTAGGAGCCACAGATACGCAGTATTTT.

This chain connects TRBV5-1 to TRBJ2-2, with 8 bases identical to TRBD2. V gave up 4 bases and J gave up 4 bases; unmatched junction bases: 9. In germline, CDR1 is SGHRS, CDR2 YFSETQ. There are 16 residues in the CDR3. CDR3 in amino acids: CASSPTGRAGTGELFF. In nucleotides, the CDR3 is TGCGCCAGCAGCCCTACCGGGAGGGCCGGCACCGGGGAGCTGTTTTTT. Supplemented by reference TRBV5-1 and TRBJ2-2, the full variable domain reads KAGVTQTPRYLIKTRGQQVTLSCSPISGHRSVSWYQQTPGQGLQFLFEYFSETQRNKGNFPGRFSGRQFSNSRSEMNVSTLELGDSALYLCASSPTGRAGTGELFFGEGSRLTVL.

V gene TRBV15 combines with J gene TRBJ1-6; maybe TRBD1 (5 bases). The CDR3 length is 16 residues. Germline V lookup: CDR1 LNHNV, CDR2 YYDKDF (reference sequence). V shed 1 base and J shed 10 bases, with 17 bases lying between them. Written as DNA, the CDR3 is TGTGCCACCAGCAGAGGTGGGGACTTGAGAGGATCACCCCTCCACTTT. Translation gives CATSRGGDLRGSPLHF.

V gene TRBV25-1 combines with J gene TRBJ1-4; no clear D gene. Germline V lookup: CDR1 MGHDK, CDR2 SYGVNS. V was pared by 1 base and J by 10 bases, with 10 bases between. The CDR3 sequence is 13 residues long. CDR3: CASSELEASKLFF. In nucleotides, the CDR3 is TGTGCCAGCAGTGAATTAGAAGCCTCAAAACTGTTTTTT. The full variable domain, its missing parts supplied by reference TRBV25-1 and TRBJ1-4, is EADIYQTPRYLVIGTGKKITLECSQTMGHDKMYWYQQDPGMELHLIHYSYGVNSTEKGDLSSESTVSRIRTEHFPLTLESARPSHTSQYLCASSELEASKLFFGSGTQLSVL.

The chain carries TRBV5-1 and TRBJ2-5; weak D call: TRBD2 (6 bases). CDR3 size: 16 residues. Looked up from germline, CDR1 is SGHRS and CDR2 is YFSETQ. Trimming stripped 1 base from V and 2 bases from J, with 15 bases between. This chain's CDR3 is CASSLYLARAQETQYF. The CDR3 DNA reads as TGCGCCAGCAGCTTGTACCTAGCGAGGGCTCAAGAGACCCAGTACTTC. Supplemented by reference TRBV5-1 and TRBJ2-5, the full variable domain reads KAGVTQTPRYLIKTRGQQVTLSCSPISGHRSVSWYQQTPGQGLQFLFEYFSETQRNKGNFPGRFSGRQFSNSRSEMNVSTLELGDSALYLCASSLYLARAQETQYFGPGTRLLVL.

The CDR3 spells CASTLPGQGVNEQFF. CDR3 sequence (DNA): TGTGCCAGCACCCTGCCGGGACAGGGTGTCAATGAGCAGTTCTTC. The rearrangement joins TRBV5-4 to TRBJ2-1, with 9 bases aligning to TRBD1. Trimming at V came to 6 bases and at J to 6 bases, leaving 10 bases not matched to a gene. Germline CDR1 and CDR2: SGHNT and YYREEE (reference sequence). This CDR3 is 15 amino acids long.